This is a list of T cell receptor beta chains from one sample in a study of cytomegalovirus exposure and HLA in healthy donors. Generated by immunoSEQ multiplex PCR, the TCRdb table keeps only in-frame clones and is missing some. The sample carries roughly 100,000 clones, over 9.5% recorded once. The material sequenced was PBMCs. The receptor source for this set is a man in his forties in good health and CMV-seropositive. Each CDR3 is given with its conserved first and last residue. D genes are given only for firm matches. The listing skips clone size in some rows; elsewhere it reads once, few, many or a size class.

d_call: NA; v_call: TRBV19; j_call: TRBJ2-1; clone_size: NA; cdr3_aa: CASSMARDGEQFF; cdr3_nt: TGTGCCAGTAGTATGGCCCGGGATGGTGAGCAGTTCTTC
d_call: NA; v_call: TRBV18; j_call: TRBJ1-5; clone_size: few; cdr3_aa: CASSPRTNVGNQPQHF; cdr3_nt: TGTGCCAGCTCACCCCGGACAAATGTGGGCAATCAGCCCCAGCATTTT
d_call: NA; v_call: TRBV11-2; j_call: TRBJ2-1; clone_size: NA; cdr3_aa: CASSFTGLFDNEQFF; cdr3_nt: TGTGCCAGCAGCTTTACAGGCCTGTTCGACAATGAGCAGTTCTTC
d_call: TRBD1; v_call: TRBV27; j_call: TRBJ2-7; clone_size: few; cdr3_aa: CASSLGTGVTYEQYF; cdr3_nt: TGTGCCAGCAGTTTAGGGACAGGGGTGACCTACGAGCAGTACTTC
d_call: TRBD2; v_call: TRBV9; j_call: TRBJ2-2; clone_size: NA; cdr3_aa: CASSGGRAGELFF; cdr3_nt: TGTGCCAGCAGCGGGGGGAGGGCCGGGGAGCTGTTTTTT
d_call: NA; v_call: TRBV25-1; j_call: TRBJ2-7; clone_size: few; cdr3_aa: CASSVDGSSYEQYF; cdr3_nt: TGTGCCAGCAGTGTAGACGGGAGCTCCTACGAGCAGTACTTC
d_call: TRBD2; v_call: TRBV29-1; j_call: TRBJ2-5; clone_size: few; cdr3_aa: CSVEDGGGRAAETQYF; cdr3_nt: TGCAGCGTTGAAGACGGTGGCGGGAGGGCAGCAGAGACCCAGTACTTC
d_call: NA; v_call: TRBV7-8; j_call: TRBJ1-1; clone_size: few; cdr3_aa: CASSLGAGMNTEAFF; cdr3_nt: TGTGCCAGCAGCTTAGGCGCGGGTATGAACACTGAAGCTTTCTTT
d_call: TRBD1; v_call: TRBV27; j_call: TRBJ1-2; clone_size: NA; cdr3_aa: CASSLFGTVDGYTF; cdr3_nt: TGTGCCAGCAGTTTATTCGGGACAGTTGATGGCTACACCTTC
d_call: NA; v_call: TRBV9; j_call: TRBJ1-4; clone_size: NA; cdr3_aa: CASSDARGGEKLFF; cdr3_nt: TGTGCCAGCAGCGATGCTAGGGGGGGCGAAAAACTGTTTTTT
d_call: TRBD1; v_call: TRBV30; j_call: TRBJ2-7; clone_size: few; cdr3_aa: CAWQGANEQYF; cdr3_nt: TGTGCCTGGCAGGGGGCTAACGAGCAGTACTTC
d_call: TRBD1; v_call: TRBV29-1; j_call: TRBJ2-7; clone_size: few; cdr3_aa: CSVRQGADEQYF; cdr3_nt: TGCAGCGTTCGTCAGGGGGCAGACGAGCAGTACTTC
d_call: TRBD2; v_call: TRBV7-2; j_call: TRBJ2-1; clone_size: few; cdr3_aa: CASSLSGSSHNEQFF; cdr3_nt: TGTGCCAGCAGCCTTAGCGGGAGCAGCCACAATGAGCAGTTCTTC
d_call: TRBD1; v_call: TRBV5-4; j_call: TRBJ2-7; clone_size: NA; cdr3_aa: CASSSGQGSYEQYF; cdr3_nt: TGTGCCAGCAGCTCGGGACAGGGCTCCTACGAGCAGTACTTC
d_call: TRBD2; v_call: TRBV9; j_call: TRBJ2-3; clone_size: NA; cdr3_aa: CASSAAGTSRNTDTQYF; cdr3_nt: TGTGCCAGCAGCGCTGCAGGGACTAGCAGAAACACAGATACGCAGTATTTT
d_call: NA; v_call: TRBV5-1; j_call: TRBJ2-5; clone_size: NA; cdr3_aa: CASSWTTGDEGEAQYF; cdr3_nt: TGCGCCAGCAGCTGGACTACAGGGGACGAAGGGGAGGCCCAGTACTTC
d_call: TRBD1; v_call: TRBV11-3; j_call: TRBJ1-1; clone_size: NA; cdr3_aa: CASSPGGWDTEAFF; cdr3_nt: TGTGCCAGCAGCCCAGGGGGCTGGGACACTGAAGCTTTCTTT
d_call: TRBD1; v_call: TRBV7-9; j_call: TRBJ2-7; clone_size: few; cdr3_aa: CASSKSGTGIFYEQYF; cdr3_nt: TGTGCCAGCAGCAAATCCGGGACAGGGATTTTTTACGAGCAGTACTTC
d_call: NA; v_call: TRBV5-1; j_call: TRBJ1-1; clone_size: NA; cdr3_aa: CASSLLNREMNTEAFF; cdr3_nt: TGCGCCAGCAGCCTGCTGAACAGGGAGATGAACACTGAAGCTTTCTTT
d_call: TRBD1; v_call: TRBV16; j_call: TRBJ1-1; clone_size: NA; cdr3_aa: CASSMGTARTEAFF; cdr3_nt: TGTGCCAGCAGCATGGGGACAGCTAGGACTGAAGCTTTCTTT
d_call: TRBD1; v_call: TRBV30; j_call: TRBJ1-6; clone_size: NA; cdr3_aa: CAWSSGQSNSPLHF; cdr3_nt: TGTGCCTGGAGTTCGGGACAGTCGAATTCACCCCTCCACTTT
d_call: TRBD2; v_call: TRBV7-8; j_call: TRBJ2-2; clone_size: few; cdr3_aa: CASSSFRGNSGSTGELFF; cdr3_nt: TGTGCCAGCAGCTCCTTTCGAGGGAATAGCGGGAGCACCGGGGAGCTGTTTTTT
d_call: TRBD2; v_call: TRBV7-9; j_call: TRBJ2-7; clone_size: few; cdr3_aa: CASSLGGGPTEQYF; cdr3_nt: TGTGCCAGCAGCTTAGGGGGAGGGCCGACGGAGCAGTACTTC
d_call: NA; v_call: TRBV13; j_call: TRBJ2-7; clone_size: few; cdr3_aa: CASSKEGESYEQYF; cdr3_nt: TGTGCCAGCAGCAAAGAGGGCGAATCCTACGAGCAGTACTTC
d_call: TRBD2; v_call: TRBV5-1; j_call: TRBJ2-1; clone_size: NA; cdr3_aa: CASSTVLLANNEQFF; cdr3_nt: TGCGCCAGCAGCACCGTATTACTAGCGAACAATGAGCAGTTCTTC
d_call: TRBD1; v_call: TRBV5-1; j_call: TRBJ1-4; clone_size: NA; cdr3_aa: CASSLGTATNEKLFF; cdr3_nt: TGCGCCAGCAGCTTAGGGACAGCTACTAATGAAAAACTGTTTTTT
d_call: NA; v_call: TRBV11-2; j_call: TRBJ1-2; clone_size: NA; cdr3_aa: CASRADADYGYTF; cdr3_nt: TGTGCCAGCAGGGCGGATGCGGACTATGGCTACACCTTC
d_call: TRBD1; v_call: TRBV10-1; j_call: TRBJ2-2; clone_size: NA; cdr3_aa: CASSPGTGMNTGELFF; cdr3_nt: TGCGCCAGCTCCCCCGGGACAGGGATGAACACCGGGGAGCTGTTTTTT
d_call: TRBD2; v_call: TRBV11-3; j_call: TRBJ2-1; clone_size: few; cdr3_aa: CASSLDGRAYNEQFF; cdr3_nt: TGTGCCAGCAGCTTAGACGGGAGGGCCTACAATGAGCAGTTCTTC
d_call: TRBD2; v_call: TRBV28; j_call: TRBJ2-3; clone_size: few; cdr3_aa: CASSLASGGVTDTQYF; cdr3_nt: TGTGCCAGCAGTTTGGCTAGCGGAGGGGTTACAGATACGCAGTATTTT
d_call: TRBD2; v_call: TRBV4-3; j_call: TRBJ2-5; clone_size: NA; cdr3_aa: CASSQGTSGQETQYF; cdr3_nt: TGCGCCAGCAGCCAAGGGACTAGCGGGCAAGAGACCCAGTACTTC
d_call: NA; v_call: TRBV5-1; j_call: TRBJ1-4; clone_size: few; cdr3_aa: CASSLVKGELFF; cdr3_nt: TGCGCCAGCAGCTTGGTAAAAGGGGAACTGTTTTTT
d_call: TRBD2; v_call: TRBV18; j_call: TRBJ2-7; clone_size: NA; cdr3_aa: CASSPTSGIYEQYF; cdr3_nt: TGTGCCAGCTCTCCGACTAGCGGAATCTACGAGCAGTACTTC
d_call: TRBD1; v_call: TRBV6-6; j_call: TRBJ1-2; clone_size: NA; cdr3_aa: CASRATGPGYTF; cdr3_nt: TGTGCCAGCAGGGCGACAGGGCCCGGCTACACCTTC
d_call: NA; v_call: TRBV5-1; j_call: TRBJ1-4; clone_size: few; cdr3_aa: CASSYLGTTNEKLFF; cdr3_nt: TGCGCCAGCAGCTATCTCGGTACAACTAATGAAAAACTGTTTTTT
d_call: TRBD1; v_call: TRBV5-1; j_call: TRBJ1-1; clone_size: few; cdr3_aa: CASSLEGQGAGEAFF; cdr3_nt: TGCGCCAGCAGCTTGGAAGGACAGGGGGCTGGTGAAGCTTTCTTT
d_call: NA; v_call: TRBV6-5; j_call: TRBJ1-5; clone_size: NA; cdr3_aa: CASSSPRGRSNQPQHF; cdr3_nt: TGTGCCAGCAGTTCCCCGCGGGGCCGGAGCAATCAGCCCCAGCATTTT
d_call: TRBD1; v_call: TRBV19; j_call: TRBJ2-7; clone_size: NA; cdr3_aa: CASSSGTGGSYEQYF; cdr3_nt: TGTGCCAGTAGTTCCGGGACAGGGGGATCCTACGAGCAGTACTTC
d_call: NA; v_call: TRBV19; j_call: TRBJ1-1; clone_size: NA; cdr3_aa: CASTGPRTPNTEAFF; cdr3_nt: TGTGCCAGTACCGGACCGAGGACACCGAACACTGAAGCTTTCTTT
d_call: TRBD1; v_call: TRBV5-1; j_call: TRBJ1-1; clone_size: few; cdr3_aa: CASSQTGTGYTEAFF; cdr3_nt: TGCGCCAGCAGCCAGACCGGGACAGGGTACACTGAAGCTTTCTTT